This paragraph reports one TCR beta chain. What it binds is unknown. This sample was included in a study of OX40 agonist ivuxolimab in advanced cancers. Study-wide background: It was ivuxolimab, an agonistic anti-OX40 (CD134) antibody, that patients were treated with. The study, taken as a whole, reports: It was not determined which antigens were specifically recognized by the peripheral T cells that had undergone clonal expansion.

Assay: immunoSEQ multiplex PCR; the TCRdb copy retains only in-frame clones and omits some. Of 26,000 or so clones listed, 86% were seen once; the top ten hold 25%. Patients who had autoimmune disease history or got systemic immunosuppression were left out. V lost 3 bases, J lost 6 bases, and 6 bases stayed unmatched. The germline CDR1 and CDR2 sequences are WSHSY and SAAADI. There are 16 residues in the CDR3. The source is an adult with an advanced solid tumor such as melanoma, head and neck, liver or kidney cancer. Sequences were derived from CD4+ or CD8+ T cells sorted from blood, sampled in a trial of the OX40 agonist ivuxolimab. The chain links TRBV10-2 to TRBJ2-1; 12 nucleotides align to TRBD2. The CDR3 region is CASSELAGGKGNEQFF. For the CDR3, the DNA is TGCGCCAGCAGTGAACTAGCGGGGGGTAAGGGCAATGAGCAGTTCTTC.